Listed here are 29 T cell receptor beta chains from one sample, sequenced in a study of chemoradiotherapy in HPV16-positive cancers. TCRdb keeps only in-frame clones here, not all; method: immunoSEQ multiplex PCR. The table includes about 1,500 clones, 82% detected once. The source was tumor tissue, collected from a patient who underwent chemoradiotherapy. The receptors originated from a human donor with HPV-associated anogenital cancer.

The chain recombines TRBV18 with TRBJ1-6; D is unresolved. The germline V gene has CDR1 KGHSH and CDR2 LQKENI. Trimming pared 6 bases from V and 9 bases from J, leaving 18 bases between. The CDR3 totals 15 residues. The CDR3 region is CASSGRESSRSPLHF. CDR3 bases: TGTGCCAGCTCCGGACGGGAATCTAGTCGTTCACCCCTCCACTTT.

The rearrangement links TRBV7-9 to TRBJ1-1, with a weak D call TRBD1 (6 bases). The CDR3 sequence is 14 residues long. The germline gives CDR1 SEHNR, CDR2 FQNEAQ (reference sequence). V was shortened by 5 bases and J by 1 base, with 11 bases between the two germline ends. The CDR3 protein is CASSPQGENTEAFF. The CDR3 nucleotides read TGTGCCAGCAGCCCACAGGGAGAGAACACTGAAGCTTTCTTT.

The chain employs TRBV10-3 and TRBJ1-2; a weak D match, TRBD1 (5 bases). CDR1 ENHRY and CDR2 SYGVKD come from the germline V gene. The CDR3 length is 15 residues. Between the trimmed V and J ends, which lost 3 bases and 6 bases, there was a span of 17 bases. CDR3 amino acids: CAISDWGSGLDGYTF. The CDR3 nucleotides read TGTGCCATCAGTGATTGGGGGTCAGGGTTGGATGGCTACACCTTC.

The J gene is TRBJ1-1, the V gene TRBV19, with D possibly being TRBD1 (6 bases). Germline lookup yields CDR1 LNHDA and CDR2 SQIVND (reference sequence). CDR3 size: 14 residues. Trimming pared 3 bases from V and 1 base from J, leaving 9 bases between. The CDR3 spells CASSIGGANTEAFF. CDR3 nucleotides: TGTGCCAGTAGTATTGGGGGGGCGAACACTGAAGCTTTCTTT. Full variable domain (remainder filled in from reference TRBV19 and TRBJ1-1): DGGITQSPKYLFRKEGQNVTLSCEQNLNHDAMYWYRQDPGQGLRLIYYSQIVNDFQKGDIAEGYSVSREKKESFPLTVTSAQKNPTAFYLCASSIGGANTEAFFGQGTRLTVV.

The chain employs TRBV4-1 and TRBJ1-1; 7 bases fit TRBD1. V lost 4 bases and J lost 6; bases outside the gene matches: 8. Germline-derived CDR1 and CDR2 are MGHRA and YSYEKL. The CDR3 has 14 residues. CDR3 DNA: TGCGCCAGCAGCCTCTGGGGACAGATCGCTGAAGCTTTCTTT. It translates to CASSLWGQIAEAFF.

This chain connects TRBV28 to TRBJ2-3; the match to TRBD2 covers 7 bases. Germline V gene lookup returns CDR1 MDHEN and CDR2 SYDVKM. This CDR3 is built from 14 residues. Germline trimming cut 6 bases from V and 5 bases from J; bases unmatched to any gene: 8. The CDR3 spells CASRSGGEGDTQYF. The DNA of the CDR3 is TGTGCCAGCAGGTCAGGCGGGGAGGGAGATACGCAGTATTTT.

J is TRBJ1-2 and V is TRBV7-2; D is unclear. CDR3 size: 14 residues. The germline V and J ends were trimmed by 0 bases and 7 bases, with 12 bases remaining between them. Germline assignment: CDR1 SGHTA and CDR2 FQGNSA. CDR3 residues: CASSLADRAGGYTF. The CDR3 DNA is TGTGCCAGCAGCTTAGCGGATCGGGCAGGTGGCTACACCTTC.

The chain has TRBV6-5 and TRBJ2-2, with 9 bases identical to TRBD1. Germline trimming cut 0 bases from V and 6 bases from J; bases unmatched to any gene: 5. Looked up from germline, CDR1 is MNHEY and CDR2 is SVGAGI. This CDR3 spans 16 amino acids. The CDR3 reads CASSYSWGTGSGELFF. CDR3 in DNA: TGTGCCAGCAGTTACTCGTGGGGGACAGGGTCCGGGGAGCTGTTTTTT.

The J gene is TRBJ1-1, the V gene TRBV19, with TRBD1 identical over 8 bases. With V trimmed by 5 bases and J by 3 bases, 8 bases remained unmatched. This CDR3 has 15 residues. Looked up from germline, CDR1 is LNHDA and CDR2 is SQIVND (reference sequence). Here the CDR3 DNA reads TGTGCCAGTAGTCCACGGACAGGGACCTACACTGAAGCTTTCTTT. Encoded protein: CASSPRTGTYTEAFF.

This clone occurred a few times. The chain combines TRBV10-3 with TRBJ1-1, with 8 bases identical to TRBD1. The V gene end was trimmed by 10 bases and the J gene end by 3 bases; junction bases not matched to a gene: 7. Germline V gene sequence: CDR1 ENHRY, CDR2 SYGVKD. The CDR3 is 13 amino acids. The DNA of the CDR3 is TGTGCCAATAACCCGACAGGGGACACTGAAGCTTTCTTT. It encodes CANNPTGDTEAFF.

The chain links TRBV5-1 to TRBJ2-7; D could derive from TRBD1 or TRBD2 (6 bases each). Germline-derived CDR1 and CDR2 are SGHRS and YFSETQ. The V and J ends lost 4 bases and 5 bases respectively, with 16 bases between them. The CDR3 is 14 amino acids. In DNA, the CDR3 is TGCGCCAGCAGCAGGGGGGACAATCGGAACGAGCAGTACTTC. Its translation is CASSRGDNRNEQYF.

The CDR3 is CASSQQTRSGDTQYF. CDR3 DNA sequence: TGCGCCAGCAGCCAACAGACTAGGTCGGGGGATACGCAGTATTTT. The gene calls are TRBV4-3 and TRBJ2-3, with D perhaps matching TRBD2 (6 bases). V lost 2 bases and J lost 6, with 15 bases in between. The germline V gene encodes CDR1 LGHNA and CDR2 YSLEER. This CDR3 region has 15 residues.

The rearrangement links TRBV5-3 to TRBJ1-1; 9 bases fit TRBD1. TRBV5-3 belongs to the ORF category, with a function that is uncertain. The CDR3 has 16 residues. With V trimmed by 5 bases and J by 1 base, 9 bases remained unmatched. CDR3 coding DNA: TGTGCCAGAAGGCTTGGGACAGGGAATTCGAACACTGAAGCTTTCTTT. Translation: CARRLGTGNSNTEAFF.

A single count supports this clone. The J gene is TRBJ1-5, the V gene TRBV5-1, with TRBD1 matching over 8 bases. Looked up from germline, CDR1 is SGHRS and CDR2 is YFSETQ. V gave up 4 bases and J gave up 7 bases; unmatched junction bases: 7. The CDR3 totals 14 residues. The CDR3 here is CASSPGQEEQPQHF. The CDR3 coding sequence is TGCGCCAGCAGCCCGGGACAGGAGGAACAGCCCCAGCATTTT.

For the CDR3, the DNA is TGTGCCAGCAGCTTAGATATGGGGGCTGGTCAGCCCCAGCATTTT. Its translation: CASSLDMGAGQPQHF. The rearrangement links TRBV11-2 to TRBJ1-5; D may be TRBD1 (6 bases). The CDR3 spans 15 residues. Germline CDR1 and CDR2: SGHAT and FQNNGV. The V end lost 0 bases, the J end lost 6 bases, and 12 bases lay between the germline ends.

The rearrangement joins TRBV27 to TRBJ1-5; no clear D. V was cut by 3 bases and J by 4 bases, with 13 bases left in between. CDR3 length: 15 amino acids. Germline CDR1 and CDR2: MNHEY and SMNVEV (reference sequence). The CDR3 is CASSFSFGLNQPQHF. As DNA, the CDR3 is TGTGCCAGCAGTTTTTCGTTCGGCTTGAATCAGCCCCAGCATTTT.

The V gene is TRBV18, the J gene TRBJ1-1; TRBD1 agrees at 7 bases. The germline V gene encodes CDR1 KGHSH and CDR2 LQKENI. With 5 bases clipped from V and 7 bases from J, the junction kept 7 bases outside the gene matches. The CDR3 is 13 amino acids. CDR3 loop: CASSGTAQLEAFF. The CDR3 bases are TGTGCCAGCTCAGGGACAGCCCAACTTGAAGCTTTCTTT.

This chain uses TRBV6-6 with TRBJ1-2; 7 nucleotides agree with TRBD1. The CDR3 covers 13 residues. Trimming cost V 2 bases and J 8 bases; bases outside gene matches: 5. Germline CDR1 reads MNHNY; CDR2 reads SVGAGI (reference sequence). The CDR3 nucleotides are TGTGCCAGCAGTTACGGACAGGCGACGGGCTACACCTTC. Encoded protein: CASSYGQATGYTF.

The chain employs TRBV5-4 and TRBJ2-5; D gene unclear. The CDR3 consists of 14 residues. CDR1 and CDR2 (germline): SGHNT, YYREEE (reference sequence). V shed 4 bases and J shed 5 bases, with 15 bases lying between them. CDR3 sequence reads: CASSHPTYSETQYF. The CDR3 DNA reads as TGTGCCAGCAGCCACCCTACGTACTCGGAGACCCAGTACTTC. The full variable domain, its missing parts supplied by reference TRBV5-4 and TRBJ2-5, is ETGVTQSPTHLIKTRGQQVTLRCSSQSGHNTVSWYQQALGQGPQFIFQYYREEENGRGNFPPRFSGLQFPNYSSELNVNALELDDSALYLCASSHPTYSETQYFGPGTRLLVL.

This chain connects TRBV4-1 to TRBJ1-5; D is unclear. The ends were cut back, 3 bases at V and 6 bases at J, with 24 bases in the middle. CDR3 length equals 18 residues. The V gene's germline CDR1 is MGHRA and CDR2 YSYEKL. The CDR3 DNA is TGCGCCAGCAGCCAGTACTTCCGGGTCGCAGGTGCGGGTCAGCCCCAGCATTTT. It encodes CASSQYFRVAGAGQPQHF.

The V call is TRBV16, the J call TRBJ1-1; no clear D gene. The CDR3 contains 16 residues. The V gene lost 2 bases and the J gene lost 3 bases, with 16 bases spanning the gap. Germline assignment: CDR1 KGHSY and CDR2 FQNENV. In nucleotides, the CDR3 is TGTGCCAGCAGCCAAGCTGCGGGGTTTGAGGACACTGAAGCTTTCTTT. Protein: CASSQAAGFEDTEAFF.

This chain connects TRBV5-1 to TRBJ1-4; TRBD1 aligns across 9 bases. This CDR3 region has 15 residues. The V segment lost 4 bases and the J segment 2 bases; nucleotides outside the gene matches: 3. CDR1 and CDR2 from the germline V gene are SGHRS and YFSETQ. In DNA form, the CDR3 reads TGCGCCAGCAGCGGGGGACAGGGCACTAATGAAAAACTGTTTTTT. The encoded protein is CASSGGQGTNEKLFF.

In its sample, this clone was seen once. This chain uses TRBV19 with TRBJ1-6, with no clear D. The CDR3 extends over 13 amino acids. CDR1 is LNHDA, CDR2 SQIVND, per germline (reference sequence). The V and J ends lost 4 bases and 4 bases respectively, with 5 bases between them. In DNA, the CDR3 is TGTGCCAGTAGTAACGGATATAATTCACCCCTCCACTTT. It specifies CASSNGYNSPLHF.

The chain is built from TRBV4-1 and TRBJ1-3; D unresolved. CDR1 and CDR2 from the germline V gene are MGHRA and YSYEKL. V was pared by 2 bases and J by 1 base, with 15 bases between. The CDR3 contains 17 residues. The CDR3 protein is CASSQNGPAYSGNTIYF. CDR3 nucleotides: TGCGCCAGCAGCCAAAATGGACCGGCCTATTCTGGAAACACCATATATTTT.

The chain is built from TRBV2 and TRBJ2-6, with 7 bases matching TRBD1. The CDR3 runs to 15 residues. Per the germline V gene, CDR1 is SNHLY and CDR2 is FYNNEI. V trimming: 7 bases; J trimming: 1 base; junction bases outside the gene matches: 4. The CDR3 nucleotides read TGTGCCAGCACCCAGGGGGAGTCTGGGGCCAACGTCCTGACTTTC. Its protein product is CASTQGESGANVLTF.

The CDR3 sequence is CASSEGGGDTDTQYF. Written as DNA, the CDR3 is TGTGCCAGCAGTGAGGGCGGGGGGGACACAGATACGCAGTATTTT. The V gene is TRBV6-4, the J gene TRBJ2-3, with TRBD2 matching 9 bases. This CDR3 has 15 amino acids. Germline CDR1 reads MRHNA; CDR2 reads SNTAGT. Trimming took 3 bases from V and 2 from J; bases not matched to a gene: 3.

The chain couples TRBV15 to TRBJ1-4; D not certain. CDR1 is LNHNV, CDR2 YYDKDF, per germline (reference sequence). The CDR3 is 16 amino acids. Trimming took 6 bases from V and 0 from J, leaving 14 bases between them. The CDR3 protein is CATRRSGGATNEKLFF. Written as DNA, the CDR3 is TGTGCCACCAGGCGATCTGGTGGGGCAACTAATGAAAAACTGTTTTTT.

The V gene is TRBV30, the J gene TRBJ1-1; no reliable D call. There are 12 residues in the CDR3. CDR1 and CDR2 (germline): GTSNPN, SVGIG (reference sequence). Trimming left V 2 bases short and J 2 bases short, with 6 bases between. This chain's CDR3 is CAWSQANTEAFF. The CDR3 DNA is TGTGCCTGGAGTCAGGCCAACACTGAAGCTTTCTTT.

J is TRBJ2-2 and V is TRBV11-3; D is undetermined. Germline CDR1 SGHNT, CDR2 YENEEA. V was pared by 5 bases and J by 1 base, with 8 bases between. The length of the CDR3 is 14 residues. This chain's CDR3 is CASSQQRNTGELFF. The CDR3, as DNA: TGTGCCAGCAGCCAACAGAGGAACACCGGGGAGCTGTTTTTT.